These 30 T cell receptor beta chains share one sample of origin, sequenced in a study of T cells in Graves' hyperthyroidism and ophthalmopathy. RNA transcripts were the template for amplifying TCR beta CDR3 regions. The primer set for the first-round RT-PCR of the TCR CDR3 was HTBI. Each CDR3 protein gets one entry after TCRdb re-called the multiplex PCR reads with MiXCR. This sample yields under 650,000 distinct CDR3 sequences, of which roughly 17% are seen a single time; 3.8% belongs to the top ten. The specimen sequenced was blood. The source of these receptors is a woman aged 25 to 39 with Graves' hyperthyroidism.

The V and J genes are TRBV6-2 or TRBV6-3 and TRBJ2-2, with D perhaps TRBD1 (6 bases). CDR1 is MNHEY and CDR2 is SVGEGT in the germline V gene. Between the trimmed V and J ends, which lost 6 bases and 1 base, there was a span of 12 bases. This CDR3 has 15 residues. The CDR3 DNA sequence: TGTGCCAGCAGACAAGACAGGTTGAACACCGGGGAGCTGTTTTTT. The encoded protein is CASRQDRLNTGELFF.

V gene TRBV19 combines with J gene TRBJ2-3; 12 bases fit TRBD2. The CDR3 sequence is 16 residues long. CDR1 is LNHDA, CDR2 SQIVND, per germline (reference sequence). The V and J ends lost 7 bases and 8 bases, in that order; junction bases with no gene match: 13. Here the CDR3 reads CASTSKTSGRGGTQYF. The CDR3 DNA sequence: TGTGCCAGTACCTCAAAGACTAGCGGGAGAGGAGGTACGCAGTATTTT.

This clonotype was observed a handful of times. DNA of the CDR3: TGCAGCGGAGGGGACAGGTACACAGATACGCAGTATTTT. Its protein product is CSGGDRYTDTQYF. V is TRBV29-1 and J is TRBJ2-3; 8 nucleotides agree with TRBD1. V lost 7 bases to trimming and J lost 2 bases; unmatched junction nucleotides: 5. This CDR3 is built from 13 residues. CDR1 and CDR2 (germline): SQVTM, ANQGSEA.

On this clonotype: Relative to the germline gene, one junction end is altered; a read error may explain this. The chain couples TRBV9 to TRBJ2-2, with TRBD2 as a possible D gene (6 bases). This CDR3 region has 18 residues. In germline, CDR1 is SGDLS, CDR2 YYNGEE. Here the CDR3 DNA reads TGTGCCAGCAGCGTTGCGGGGCTAACCCGATCAAACACCGGGAAGCTGTTTTTT. Translated: CASSVAGLTRSNTGKLFF.

This clonotype has only a few counts. The V gene is TRBV5-1, the J gene TRBJ2-3, with D possibly matching TRBD1 (6 bases). This CDR3 has 15 amino acids. Per the germline V gene, CDR1 is SGHRS and CDR2 is YFSETQ. V shed 4 bases and J shed 2 bases, with 14 bases lying between them. CDR3 loop: CASSRQTGNTDTQYF. The CDR3 DNA sequence: TGCGCCAGCAGCAGACAGACAGGAAACACAGATACGCAGTATTTT.

In this sample, this clonotype turned up a few times. This sequence joins TRBV9 and TRBJ2-1; tentative D call: TRBD2 (5 bases). The germline V gene has CDR1 SGDLS and CDR2 YYNGEE. V was cut by 6 bases and J by 0 bases, with 10 bases left in between. This CDR3 contains 14 residues. The CDR3 sequence: CASTRDHSYNEQFF. The DNA of the CDR3 is TGTGCCAGCACGAGGGATCACTCCTACAATGAGCAGTTCTTC.

This clonotype has only a few counts. The chain combines TRBV19 with TRBJ2-1; the D is unclear. Germline V gene lookup returns CDR1 LNHDA and CDR2 SQIVND (reference sequence). The V end lost 3 bases, the J end lost 4 bases, and 10 bases lay between the germline ends. This CDR3 is 14 amino acids long. For the CDR3, the DNA is TGTGCCAGTAGTATGGTTAGCAGTTACAATGAGCAGTTCTTC. Encoded protein: CASSMVSSYNEQFF.

This clonotype was counted between two and nine times. The rearrangement joins TRBV30 to TRBJ2-7, with 8 bases that match TRBD2. Germline V gene sequence: CDR1 GTSNPN, CDR2 SVGIG (reference sequence). This CDR3 spans 13 amino acids. Trimming at V came to 2 bases and at J to 7 bases, leaving 7 bases not matched to a gene. The CDR3, as DNA: TGTGCCTGGAGTCGCGGGAGGACTGGGGAGCAGTACTTC. This gives the protein CAWSRGRTGEQYF.

This clonotype showed up many times. This chain connects TRBV7-2 to TRBJ2-2; D uncertain. The length of the CDR3 is 14 residues. V was shortened by 5 bases and J by 3 bases, with 10 bases between the two germline ends. Germline CDR1 SGHTA, CDR2 FQGNSA. CDR3 residues: CASSPRAYTGELFF. The DNA for the CDR3 is TGTGCCAGCAGCCCTCGGGCCTACACCGGGGAGCTGTTTTTT.

This clonotype has ten or more counts. The chain employs TRBV30 and TRBJ1-3; the D is unclear. CDR1 is GTSNPN and CDR2 is SVGIG in the germline V gene (reference sequence). Trimming removed 0 bases from V and 0 bases from J, with 3 bases in between. The CDR3 covers 13 residues. The CDR3 DNA follows: TGTGCCTGGAGTGTGAACTCTGGAAACACCATATATTTT. It encodes CAWSVNSGNTIYF.

The chain joins TRBV27 to TRBJ2-7, with a tentative D call TRBD1 (5 bases). The germline V gene encodes CDR1 MNHEY and CDR2 SMNVEV (reference sequence). V lost 4 bases, J lost 3 bases, and 16 bases lay in between. There are 15 residues in the CDR3. The CDR3 region is CASSYQGTTYYEQYF. CDR3 nucleotides: TGTGCCAGCAGTTACCAGGGTACTACATACTACGAGCAGTACTTC.

The sample holds many counts of this clonotype. The CDR3, as DNA: TGTGCCAGCAGTTTTGGCGGCAGGGGGCGCGACGAGCAGTACTTC. Amino acids: CASSFGGRGRDEQYF. J is TRBJ2-7 and V is TRBV28, with 8 nucleotides matching TRBD1. V trimming: 3 bases; J trimming: 5 bases; junction bases outside the gene matches: 9. The CDR3 totals 15 residues. Germline V lookup: CDR1 MDHEN, CDR2 SYDVKM.

In regard to this clonotype: This may arise from a read error, as a much more abundant clone is one base away. The rearrangement links TRBV2 to TRBJ2-2; tentatively, D is TRBD1 (6 bases). Per germline, CDR1 SNHLY and CDR2 FYNNEI. CDR3 length: 12 residues. V was trimmed by 8 bases and J by 7 bases, leaving 11 bases between them. The CDR3 nucleotides read TGTGCCAGCCCCATGGACAGCGGGGAGCTGTTTTTT. Translated, it gives CASPMDSGELFF.

This clonotype turned up a few times. The J gene is TRBJ2-2, the V gene TRBV6-1, with a weak D call TRBD1 (5 bases). The V end was cut by 4 bases, the J end by 6 bases, with 12 bases between. CDR1 and CDR2 (germline): MNHNS, SASEGT. CDR3 length: 14 amino acids. CDR3 protein: CASSGIRASGELFF. In DNA form, the CDR3 reads TGTGCCAGCAGTGGAATCAGGGCGTCCGGGGAGCTGTTTTTT.

V usage is TRBV10-3 and J usage is TRBJ2-7; 8 bases are a match to TRBD2. With V trimmed by 3 bases and J by 2 bases, 9 bases remained unmatched. The CDR3 is made up of 16 amino acids. CDR1 ENHRY and CDR2 SYGVKD come from the germline V gene. The CDR3 reads CAISETGTRGTYEQYF. CDR3 DNA: TGTGCCATCAGTGAAACCGGGACTAGGGGAACCTACGAGCAGTACTTC.

This clonotype was observed at least ten times. V and J are TRBV30 and TRBJ2-1, with no clear D. The CDR3 length is 12 residues. V lost 0 bases and J lost 8, with 8 bases in between. Germline V CDR1 and CDR2: GTSNPN, SVGIG (reference sequence). Written as DNA, the CDR3 is TGTGCCTGGAGTGTACGCCAGTATGAGCAGTTCTTC. Residues: CAWSVRQYEQFF. Combining the CDR3 with reference TRBV30 and TRBJ2-1 gives the whole variable domain SQTIHQWPATLVQPVGSPLSLECTVEGTSNPNLYWYRQAAGRGLQLLFYSVGIGQISSEVPQNLSASRPQDRQFILSSKKLLLSDSGFYLCAWSVRQYEQFFGPGTRLTVL.

This clonotype occurred many times. The V and J genes are TRBV3-1 and TRBJ1-6; unclear D gene. The CDR3 covers 15 residues. Germline V gene sequence: CDR1 LGHDT, CDR2 YNNKEL (reference sequence). Trimming shortened V by 4 bases and J by 4 bases, and 11 bases separated the two germline ends. The CDR3 bases are TGTGCCAGCAGCCCTCGGACGGTTTATAATTCACCCCTCCACTTT. Translating gives CASSPRTVYNSPLHF.

This clonotype was detected many times. The genes are TRBV30 and TRBJ2-6; D unclear. Per the germline V gene, CDR1 is GTSNPN and CDR2 is SVGIG (reference sequence). The CDR3 totals 13 residues. The CDR3 bases are TGTGCTTTCGGTGTCTCTGGGGCCAACGTCCTGACTTTC. Amino acid sequence: CAFGVSGANVLTF.

This clonotype was found many times. The rearrangement uses TRBV5-5 and TRBJ2-7; D gene uncertain. Germline lookup yields CDR1 SGHKS and CDR2 YYEKEE (reference sequence). This CDR3 is 14 amino acids long. V lost 0 bases and J 2 bases, leaving 9 bases between the germline ends. CDR3 coding DNA: TGTGCCAGCAGCTTGGAGATCAAAACCTACGAGCAGTACTTC. Amino acids: CASSLEIKTYEQYF.

The V gene is TRBV29-1, the J gene TRBJ1-2, with D maybe TRBD1 (5 bases). Germline values: CDR1 SQVTM, CDR2 ANQGSEA. This CDR3 region has 19 residues. Trimming stripped 0 bases from V and 0 bases from J, with 23 bases between. CDR3: CSVEDRFIGGSGPNYGYTF. For the CDR3, the DNA is TGCAGCGTTGAAGATAGGTTTATCGGGGGATCGGGTCCTAACTATGGCTACACCTTC.

The table lists this clonotype with many counts. The chain joins TRBV6-1 to TRBJ2-7; 7 nucleotides align to TRBD1. The CDR3 is made up of 15 amino acids. Trimming took 3 bases from V and 0 from J; bases not matched to a gene: 5. Germline V gives CDR1 MNHNS, CDR2 SASEGT. The CDR3 nucleotides are TGTGCCAGCAGTGAGAGACAGGGCTACTCCTACGAGCAGTACTTC. Translation: CASSERQGYSYEQYF.

This clonotype has a count of ten or more. The CDR3, as DNA: TGCAGCGTTGCTTTCCTCACCGGGGAGCTGTTTTTT. This translates into CSVAFLTGELFF. V gene TRBV29-1 combines with J gene TRBJ2-2; D unclear. Between the trimmed V and J ends, which lost 4 bases and 4 bases, there was a span of 7 bases. Germline V gene lookup returns CDR1 SQVTM and CDR2 ANQGSEA. The CDR3 extends over 12 amino acids.

This clonotype was seen repeatedly, ten times or more. This chain links TRBV28 with TRBJ2-1; 8 nucleotides agree with TRBD2. The CDR3 length is 15 residues. V trimming: 3 bases; J trimming: 6 bases; junction bases outside the gene matches: 7. Germline CDR1 and CDR2: MDHEN and SYDVKM. The CDR3 sequence is CASSFGSLAVNEQFF. Written as DNA, the CDR3 is TGTGCCAGCAGTTTTGGGTCACTAGCGGTCAATGAGCAGTTCTTC.

The chain has TRBV4-1 and TRBJ2-7; D not certain. CDR1 is MGHRA and CDR2 is YSYEKL in the germline V gene. V lost 0 bases to trimming and J lost 2 bases, with 14 bases between them. The CDR3 runs to 16 residues. The CDR3 reads CASSQDIDGPPYEQYF. The CDR3 DNA reads as TGCGCCAGCAGCCAAGATATAGACGGTCCTCCCTACGAGCAGTACTTC.

This clonotype turned up a few times. The chain has TRBV7-2 and TRBJ1-5; D is perhaps TRBD1 (5 bases). Trimming pared 0 bases from V and 6 bases from J, leaving 9 bases between. This CDR3 contains 14 residues. Germline V CDR1 and CDR2: SGHTA, FQGNSA. CDR3 DNA: TGTGCCAGCAGCTTAGCCAGGGAAAGTCAGCCCCAGCATTTT. It is translated as CASSLARESQPQHF.

The chain employs TRBV14 and TRBJ2-2; a weak D match, TRBD1 (6 bases). Trimming took 0 bases from V and 5 from J, leaving 13 bases between them. CDR1 and CDR2 from the germline V gene are SGHDN and FVKESK. CDR3 length equals 16 residues. CDR3 nucleotides: TGTGCCAGCAGCCAAGAATATTACAGGGATACCGGGGAGCTGTTTTTT. Its translation: CASSQEYYRDTGELFF.

The chain has TRBV27 and TRBJ2-6; D not resolved. CDR1 is MNHEY, CDR2 SMNVEV, per germline (reference sequence). This CDR3 region has 15 residues. V dropped 5 bases and J dropped 1 base, with 9 bases sitting between them. CDR3 region: CASSLRWSGANVLTF. Here the CDR3 DNA reads TGTGCCAGCAGTCTCCGGTGGTCTGGGGCCAACGTCCTGACTTTC. Supplemented by reference TRBV27 and TRBJ2-6, the full variable domain reads EAQVTQNPRYLITVTGKKLTVTCSQNMNHEYMSWYRQDPGLGLRQIYYSMNVEVTDKGDVPEGYKVSRKEKRNFPLILESPSPNQTSLYFCASSLRWSGANVLTFGAGSRLTVL.

The chain links TRBV19 to TRBJ1-5; D gene uncertain. The CDR3 contains 15 residues. Germline V lookup: CDR1 LNHDA, CDR2 SQIVND (reference sequence). Trimming stripped 2 bases from V and 3 bases from J, with 11 bases between. CDR3 sequence (DNA): TGTGCCAGTAGTATAAGTAACCCGCTCAATCAGCCCCAGCATTTT. Translated, it gives CASSISNPLNQPQHF.

This clonotype was picked up many times. The rearrangement links TRBV30 to TRBJ1-1; unclear D gene. CDR1 and CDR2 (germline): GTSNPN, SVGIG (reference sequence). The V end lost 3 bases, the J end lost 1 base, and 6 bases lay between the germline ends. There are 12 residues in the CDR3. CDR3 residues: CAWSPGNTEAFF. The CDR3 coding sequence is TGTGCCTGGAGCCCGGGGAACACTGAAGCTTTCTTT. The full variable domain, completed using reference TRBV30 and TRBJ1-1, is SQTIHQWPATLVQPVGSPLSLECTVEGTSNPNLYWYRQAAGRGLQLLFYSVGIGQISSEVPQNLSASRPQDRQFILSSKKLLLSDSGFYLCAWSPGNTEAFFGQGTRLTVV.

There are a few counts of this clonotype. The CDR3 region has the DNA TGTGCCAGCAGCTGGGGGCCGGGACAAAACTATGGCTACACCTTC. Translated, it gives CASSWGPGQNYGYTF. The chain joins TRBV5-5 to TRBJ1-2, with D maybe TRBD1 (6 bases). The ends were cut back, 3 bases at V and 2 bases at J, with 14 bases in the middle. This CDR3 spans 15 amino acids. Germline lookup yields CDR1 SGHKS and CDR2 YYEKEE (reference sequence).